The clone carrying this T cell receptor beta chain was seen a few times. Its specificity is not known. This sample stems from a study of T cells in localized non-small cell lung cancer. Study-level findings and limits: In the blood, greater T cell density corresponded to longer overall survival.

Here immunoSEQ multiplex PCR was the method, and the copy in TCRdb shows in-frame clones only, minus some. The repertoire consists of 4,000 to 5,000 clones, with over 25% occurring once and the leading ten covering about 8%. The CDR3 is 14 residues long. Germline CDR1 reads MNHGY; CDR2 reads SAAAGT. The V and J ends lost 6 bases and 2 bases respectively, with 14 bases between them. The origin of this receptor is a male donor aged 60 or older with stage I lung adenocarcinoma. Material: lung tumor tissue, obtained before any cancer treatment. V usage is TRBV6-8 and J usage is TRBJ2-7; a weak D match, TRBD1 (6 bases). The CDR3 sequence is CASSRDIFTYEQYF. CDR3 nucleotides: TGTGCCAGCAGCAGGGACATATTCACCTACGAGCAGTACTTC.